Each of the 2 T cell receptor beta chains below was sequenced from the same sample in a study of blood T cell repertoires in COVID-19. Profiling relied on immunoSEQ multiplex PCR, and the TCRdb table lists in-frame clones only, not all of them. The table records about 220,000 clones, around 84% of them present only once. Specimen: peripheral blood. The receptors stem from a man aged 25-45 years with active or convalescent COVID-19.

As concerns this clone: At the DNA level, this CDR3 is encoded by other sequences in the same sample as well. The J gene is TRBJ2-3, the V gene TRBV7-2; a possible D gene is TRBD1 (5 bases). This CDR3 is built from 14 residues. V shed 5 bases and J shed 0 bases, with 9 bases lying between them. Germline CDR1 is SGHTA and CDR2 is FQGNSA. CDR3 region: CASSLRASTDTQYF. CDR3 nucleotides: TGTGCCAGCAGCCTCAGGGCTAGCACAGATACGCAGTATTTT.

The chain carries TRBV11-2 and TRBJ2-1; unclear D gene. The V gene's germline CDR1 is SGHAT and CDR2 FQNNGV. The ends were cut back, 2 bases at V and 8 bases at J, with 16 bases in the middle. The CDR3 consists of 15 residues. The CDR3 is CASSLLRLLGDEQFF. The CDR3 DNA reads as TGTGCCAGCAGCTTACTTCGGCTCTTGGGCGATGAGCAGTTCTTC.